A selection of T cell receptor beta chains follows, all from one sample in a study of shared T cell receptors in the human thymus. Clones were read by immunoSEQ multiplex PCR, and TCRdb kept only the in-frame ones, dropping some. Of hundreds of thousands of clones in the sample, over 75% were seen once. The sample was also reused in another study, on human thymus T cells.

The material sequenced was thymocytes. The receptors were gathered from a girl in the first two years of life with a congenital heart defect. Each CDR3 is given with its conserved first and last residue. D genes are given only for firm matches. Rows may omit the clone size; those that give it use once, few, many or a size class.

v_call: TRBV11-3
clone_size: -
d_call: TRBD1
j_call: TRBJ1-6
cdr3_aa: CASSLSHQGVDSPLHF
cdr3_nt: TGTGCCAGCAGCTTATCCCACCAGGGGGTGGATTCACCCCTCCACTTT

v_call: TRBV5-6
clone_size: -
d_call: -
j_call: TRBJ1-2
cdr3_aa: CASSFCRRGRRNYGYTF
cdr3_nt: TGTGCCAGCAGCTTTTGTCGAAGGGGTCGGCGGAACTATGGCTACACCTTC

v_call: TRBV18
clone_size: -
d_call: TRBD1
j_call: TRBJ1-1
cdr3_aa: CASSPTGDGNTEAFF
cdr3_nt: TGTGCCAGCTCACCGACAGGGGATGGGAACACTGAAGCTTTCTTT

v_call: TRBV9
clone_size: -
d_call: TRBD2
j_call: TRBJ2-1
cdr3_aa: CASSPLRGDEQFF
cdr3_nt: TGTGCCAGCAGCCCCCTCCGGGGGGATGAGCAGTTCTTC

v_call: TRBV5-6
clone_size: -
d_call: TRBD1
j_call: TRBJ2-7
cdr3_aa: CASSSLLNRGRGYEQYF
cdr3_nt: TGTGCCAGCAGCTCTCTCCTTAACAGGGGGCGCGGTTACGAGCAGTACTTC

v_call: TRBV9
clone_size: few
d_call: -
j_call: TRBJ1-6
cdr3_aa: CASSVGTPSSYNSPLHF
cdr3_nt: TGTGCCAGCAGCGTAGGGACACCGTCCTCCTATAATTCACCCCTCCACTTT

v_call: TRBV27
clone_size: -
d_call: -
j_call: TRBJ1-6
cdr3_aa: CASSPQIAGDSPLHF
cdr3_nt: TGTGCCAGCAGTCCCCAGATAGCGGGAGATTCACCCCTCCACTTT

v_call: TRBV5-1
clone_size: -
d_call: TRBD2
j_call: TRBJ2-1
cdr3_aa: CASSRGTSERNEQFF
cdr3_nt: TGCGCCAGCAGCAGAGGGACTAGCGAACGGAATGAGCAGTTCTTC

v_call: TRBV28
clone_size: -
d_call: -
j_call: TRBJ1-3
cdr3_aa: CASSLKRQALSGNTIYF
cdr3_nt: TGTGCCAGCAGTTTAAAGCGACAGGCTCTCTCTGGAAACACCATATATTTT

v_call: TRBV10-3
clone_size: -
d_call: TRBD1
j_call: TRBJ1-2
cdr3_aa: CAIRDREDYGYTF
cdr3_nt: TGTGCCATCAGGGACAGGGAAGACTATGGCTACACCTTC

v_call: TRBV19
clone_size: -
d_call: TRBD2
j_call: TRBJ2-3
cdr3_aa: CASRVTSAASTDTQYF
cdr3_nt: TGTGCCAGTAGAGTGACTAGCGCCGCTAGCACAGATACGCAGTATTTT

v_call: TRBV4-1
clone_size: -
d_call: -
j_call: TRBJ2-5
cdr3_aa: CASSQDPPPRFRETQYF
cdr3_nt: TGCGCCAGCAGCCAAGATCCCCCCCCGAGGTTTAGGGAGACCCAGTACTTC

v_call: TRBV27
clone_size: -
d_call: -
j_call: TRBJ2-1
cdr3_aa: CASSTPGIQFF
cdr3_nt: TGTGCCAGCAGTACCCCGGGGATTCAGTTCTTC

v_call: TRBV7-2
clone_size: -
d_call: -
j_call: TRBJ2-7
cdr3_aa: CASSFISGPFSEQYF
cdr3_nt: TGTGCCAGCAGCTTCATCTCGGGTCCCTTCTCGGAGCAGTACTTC

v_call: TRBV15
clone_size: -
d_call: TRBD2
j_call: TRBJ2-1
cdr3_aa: CATSRVMGLAVSYNEQFF
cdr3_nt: TGTGCCACCAGCCGAGTAATGGGACTAGCGGTTTCCTACAATGAGCAGTTCTTC

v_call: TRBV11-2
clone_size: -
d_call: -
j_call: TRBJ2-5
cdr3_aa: CASRGDTRETQYF
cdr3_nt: TGTGCCAGCAGGGGAGACACTCGGGAGACCCAGTACTTC

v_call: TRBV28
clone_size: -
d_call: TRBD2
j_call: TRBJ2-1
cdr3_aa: CASSCRSGGQYNEQFF
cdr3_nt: TGTGCCAGCAGTTGCCGAAGCGGGGGGCAGTACAATGAGCAGTTCTTC

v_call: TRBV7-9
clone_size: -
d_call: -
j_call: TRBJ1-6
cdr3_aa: CALNREYGSNSPLHF
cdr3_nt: TGTGCCCTTAACAGGGAATACGGTTCGAATTCACCCCTCCACTTT

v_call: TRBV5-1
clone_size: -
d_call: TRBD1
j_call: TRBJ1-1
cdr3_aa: CASSCGQGAQNNTEAFF
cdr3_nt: TGCGCCAGCAGCTGTGGACAGGGGGCGCAGAATAACACTGAAGCTTTCTTT

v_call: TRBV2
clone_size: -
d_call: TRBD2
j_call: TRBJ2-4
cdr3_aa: CASSRGLAGGPFAKNIQYF
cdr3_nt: TGTGCCAGCAGTCGAGGGCTAGCGGGGGGCCCTTTCGCCAAAAACATTCAGTACTTC

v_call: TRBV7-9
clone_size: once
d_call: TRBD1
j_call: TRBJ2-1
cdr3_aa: CASSFPDRENEQFF
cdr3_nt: TGTGCCAGCAGCTTCCCGGACAGGGAAAATGAGCAGTTCTTC

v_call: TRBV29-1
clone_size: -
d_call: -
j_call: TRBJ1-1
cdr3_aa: CSAHRAGTEAFF
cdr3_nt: TGCAGCGCACACAGGGCTGGGACTGAAGCTTTCTTT

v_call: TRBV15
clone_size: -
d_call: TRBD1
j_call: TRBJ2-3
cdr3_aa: CATSKRIARQGATDTQYF
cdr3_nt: TGTGCCACCAGCAAGAGGATTGCACGGCAGGGGGCGACAGATACGCAGTATTTT

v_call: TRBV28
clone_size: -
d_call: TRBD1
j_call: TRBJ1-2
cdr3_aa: CASSSTDREPGYTF
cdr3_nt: TGTGCCAGCAGTTCCACGGACAGGGAGCCTGGCTACACCTTC

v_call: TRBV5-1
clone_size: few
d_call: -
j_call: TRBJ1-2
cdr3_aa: CASSLRGTPTNYGYTF
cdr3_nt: TGCGCCAGCAGCTTGAGGGGGACACCTACTAACTATGGCTACACCTTC

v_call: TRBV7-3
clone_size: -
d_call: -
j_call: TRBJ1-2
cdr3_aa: CASSLLVGRRYGYTF
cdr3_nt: TGTGCCAGCAGCTTATTGGTAGGGAGGAGGTATGGCTACACCTTC

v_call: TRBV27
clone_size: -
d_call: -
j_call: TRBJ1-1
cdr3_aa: CASSHGGQTNTEAFF
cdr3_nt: TGTGCCAGCAGCCATGGGGGCCAGACGAACACTGAAGCTTTCTTT

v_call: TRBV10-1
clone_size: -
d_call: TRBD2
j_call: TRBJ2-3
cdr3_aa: CASSEPGTSGTDTQYF
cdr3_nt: TGCGCCAGCAGTGAACCCGGGACTAGCGGCACAGATACGCAGTATTTT

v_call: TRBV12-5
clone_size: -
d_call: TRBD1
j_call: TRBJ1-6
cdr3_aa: CASGRTGAREGTLHF
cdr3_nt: TGTGCTAGTGGTCGAACAGGGGCTCGGGAGGGGACCCTCCACTTT